The 9 T cell receptor beta chains below all came from one sample that was sequenced in a study of blood T cell repertoires in COVID-19. Method: immunoSEQ multiplex PCR; TCRdb's copy keeps in-frame clones and lacks some. The sample holds 40,000 to 55,000 clones, less than 90% seen once. The source material was peripheral blood. Source of these receptors: a human donor in a cohort sampled during active COVID-19.

This rearrangement joins TRBV7-2 to TRBJ1-1, with 10 bases aligning to TRBD1. The CDR3 length is 16 residues. V lost 5 bases, J lost 5 bases, and 11 bases stayed unmatched. Germline CDR1 is SGHTA and CDR2 is FQGNSA. CDR3 residues: CASSPGQGGRGTEAFF. The CDR3 DNA is TGTGCCAGCAGCCCCGGACAGGGGGGACGTGGAACTGAAGCTTTCTTT.

This clone appeared a few times. The chain recombines TRBV4-1 with TRBJ1-5; D may be TRBD1 (6 bases). The CDR3 totals 15 residues. CDR1 MGHRA and CDR2 YSYEKL come from the germline V gene. With 4 bases removed from V and 7 bases from J, the gap between germline ends came to 17 bases. In DNA form, the CDR3 reads TGCGCCAGCAGCCCTAGCCCACAGGGTAACCAGCCCCAGCATTTT. It translates to CASSPSPQGNQPQHF.

V is TRBV19 and J is TRBJ1-2, with 7 bases lining up with TRBD1. The germline V gene encodes CDR1 LNHDA and CDR2 SQIVND (reference sequence). V was pared by 6 bases and J by 5 bases, with 12 bases of the junction left unmatched. The CDR3 is 15 amino acids. The CDR3 loop reads CASRESHRGGYGYTF. DNA of the CDR3: TGTGCCAGTAGGGAAAGTCACAGGGGAGGATATGGCTACACCTTC. Using reference TRBV19 and TRBJ1-2 for the parts outside the CDR3, the full variable domain is DGGITQSPKYLFRKEGQNVTLSCEQNLNHDAMYWYRQDPGQGLRLIYYSQIVNDFQKGDIAEGYSVSREKKESFPLTVTSAQKNPTAFYLCASRESHRGGYGYTFGSGTRLTVV.

The chain is built from TRBV7-9 and TRBJ1-1; D unresolved. From germline, CDR1 is SEHNR and CDR2 FQNEAQ (reference sequence). This CDR3 is 13 amino acids long. The V end was cut by 3 bases, the J end by 8 bases, with 13 bases between. The CDR3 reads CASSFGVQSEAFF. CDR3 in DNA: TGTGCCAGCAGCTTCGGGGTTCAATCCGAAGCTTTCTTT.

This sequence joins TRBV11-2 and TRBJ1-1; no clear D. This CDR3 has 14 residues. V lost 2 bases and J lost 4, with 11 bases in between. Germline CDR1 SGHAT, CDR2 FQNNGV. As DNA, the CDR3 is TGTGCCAGCAGCTTAAGTTACAGAACCACTGAAGCTTTCTTT. Translation gives CASSLSYRTTEAFF.

The chain joins TRBV5-1 to TRBJ1-2, with 10 bases identical to TRBD1. This CDR3 is 16 amino acids long. Germline lookup yields CDR1 SGHRS and CDR2 YFSETQ. V shed 6 bases, J shed 2 bases, and the junction held 10 bases outside the gene matches. CDR3 protein: CASTSGTGVKNYGYTF. The CDR3 coding sequence is TGCGCCAGCACCAGCGGGACAGGGGTTAAAAACTATGGCTACACCTTC.

This clone was picked up one time. CDR3 sequence: CASSPDRGLFF. The CDR3 bases are TGTGCCAGCAGTCCCGACAGGGGACTGTTTTTT. This rearrangement joins TRBV7-9 to TRBJ1-4; 8 nucleotides line up with TRBD1. The germline gives CDR1 SEHNR, CDR2 FQNEAQ (reference sequence). This CDR3 is built from 11 residues. The trim removed 6 bases at V and 13 bases at J, leaving 4 bases unmatched.

CDR3 sequence reads: CSANPRGGNTGELFF. Written as DNA, the CDR3 is TGCAGCGCGAACCCCCGGGGGGGGAACACCGGGGAGCTGTTTTTT. The chain recombines TRBV29-1 with TRBJ2-2; TRBD2 aligns across 8 bases. Germline assignment: CDR1 SQVTM and CDR2 ANQGSEA. The CDR3 has 15 residues. V lost 7 bases and J lost 1; bases outside the gene matches: 8.

This sequence joins TRBV10-3 and TRBJ1-6; TRBD1 matches at 8 bases. Germline CDR1 reads ENHRY; CDR2 reads SYGVKD. This CDR3 comprises 14 residues. Trimming removed 5 bases from V and 10 bases from J; junction bases left unmatched: 7. In DNA, the CDR3 is TGTGCCATCAGTCCAGGGGGCTTAGGATCACCCCTCCACTTT. The encoded protein is CAISPGGLGSPLHF.